The T cell receptor beta chain described here comes from a study of long-term antiretroviral therapy in people with HIV. Study-wide points: The range of CDR3 lengths in HIV repertoires proved narrower than that found in controls.

Running of the v3.0 immunoSEQ assay took place at survey level. Assay: immunoSEQ multiplex PCR; the TCRdb copy retains only in-frame clones and omits some. The sample carries tens of thousands of clones, more than 75% recorded once. V shed 1 base and J 2 bases; nucleotides not matched to a gene: 12. The CDR3 loop spans 19 amino acids. Germline CDR1 MDHEN, CDR2 SYDVKM. In regard to this clone: Its antigen is not known.

This material consisted of unsorted PBMCs, taken 4.8 to 5 years after starting antiretroviral therapy. This clonotype originated in a middle-aged man with HIV. The V and J genes are TRBV28 and TRBJ2-3, with TRBD1 identical over 10 bases. The CDR3 here is CASSLFWVTGTGATDTQYF. The CDR3 DNA is TGTGCCAGCAGTTTATTTTGGGTGACCGGGACAGGGGCCACAGATACGCAGTATTTT.